This T cell receptor (beta chain) was sequenced during a study of OX40 agonist ivuxolimab in advanced cancers. Study background: Three individuals attained partial responses, comprising one hepatocellular carcinoma case and two cutaneous melanoma cases. Findings and limits, study-wide: What antigens the expanded peripheral T cells recognized was never established.

The CDR3 runs to 12 residues. The V segment lost 9 bases and the J segment 8 bases; nucleotides outside the gene matches: 6. The V gene's germline CDR1 is LNHDA and CDR2 SQIVND (reference sequence). Method: immunoSEQ multiplex PCR; TCRdb's copy keeps in-frame clones and lacks some. The sample has some 95,000 clones; approximately 90% are singletons. Remarks on this clone: Its antigen is currently unknown.

The sequences come from CD4+ or CD8+ T cells sorted from blood, collected in a trial of the OX40 agonist ivuxolimab. The sequence derives from an adult with an advanced solid tumor such as melanoma, head and neck, liver or kidney cancer. The chain joins TRBV19 to TRBJ1-4, with 7 bases identical to TRBD1. The CDR3 reads CASHRGGEKLFF. In nucleotides, the CDR3 is TGTGCCAGCCACAGGGGAGGAGAAAAACTGTTTTTT.